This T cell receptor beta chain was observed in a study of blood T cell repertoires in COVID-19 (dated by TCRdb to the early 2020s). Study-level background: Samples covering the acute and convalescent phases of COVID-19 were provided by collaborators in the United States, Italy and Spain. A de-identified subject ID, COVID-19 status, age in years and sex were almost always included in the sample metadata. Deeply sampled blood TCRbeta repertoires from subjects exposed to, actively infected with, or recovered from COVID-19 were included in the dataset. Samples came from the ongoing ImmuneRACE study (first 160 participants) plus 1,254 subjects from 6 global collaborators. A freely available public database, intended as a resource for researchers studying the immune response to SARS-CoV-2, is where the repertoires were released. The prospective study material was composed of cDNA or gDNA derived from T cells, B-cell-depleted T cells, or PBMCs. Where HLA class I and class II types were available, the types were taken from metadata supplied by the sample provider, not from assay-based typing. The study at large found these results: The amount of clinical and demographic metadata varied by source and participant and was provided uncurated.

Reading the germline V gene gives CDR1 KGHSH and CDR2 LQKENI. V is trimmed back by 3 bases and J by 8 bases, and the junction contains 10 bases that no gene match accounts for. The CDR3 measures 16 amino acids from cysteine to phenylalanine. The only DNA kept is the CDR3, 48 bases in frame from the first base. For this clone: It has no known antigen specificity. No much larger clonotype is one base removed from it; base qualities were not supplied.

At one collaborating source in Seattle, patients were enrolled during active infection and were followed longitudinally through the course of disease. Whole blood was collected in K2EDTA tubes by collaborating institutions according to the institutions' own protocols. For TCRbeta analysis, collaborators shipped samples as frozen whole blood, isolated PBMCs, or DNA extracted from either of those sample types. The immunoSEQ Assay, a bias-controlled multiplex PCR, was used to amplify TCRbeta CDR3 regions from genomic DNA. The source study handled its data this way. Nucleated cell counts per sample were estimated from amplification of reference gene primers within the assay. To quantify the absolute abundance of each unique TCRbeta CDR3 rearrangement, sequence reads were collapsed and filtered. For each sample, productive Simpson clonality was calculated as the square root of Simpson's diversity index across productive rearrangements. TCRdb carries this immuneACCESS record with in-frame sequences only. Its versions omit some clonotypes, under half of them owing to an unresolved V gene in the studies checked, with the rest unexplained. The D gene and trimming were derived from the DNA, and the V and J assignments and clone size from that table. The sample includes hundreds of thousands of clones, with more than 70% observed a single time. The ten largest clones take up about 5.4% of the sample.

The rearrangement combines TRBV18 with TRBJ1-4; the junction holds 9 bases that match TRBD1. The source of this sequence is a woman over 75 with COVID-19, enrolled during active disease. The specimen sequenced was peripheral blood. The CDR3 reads CASSPIPGTGTEKLFF. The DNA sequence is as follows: TGTGCCAGCTCACCGATTCCTGGGACAGGGACCGAAAAACTGTTTTTT. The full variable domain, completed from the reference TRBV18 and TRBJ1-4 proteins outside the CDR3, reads NAGVMQNPRHLVRRRGQEARLRCSPMKGHSHVYWYRQLPEEGLKFMVYLQKENIIDESGMPKERFSAEFPKEGPSILRIQQVVRGDSAAYFCASSPIPGTGTEKLFFGSGTQLSVL.